This entry concerns a single T cell receptor beta chain. What it binds is not known. This sample is part of a study of shared clonotypes between healthy human individuals. In the original processing: Because ImmunoSEQ provided only junction sequences with no quality scores, the filtering differed. Here immunoSEQ multiplex PCR was the method, and the copy in TCRdb shows in-frame clones only, minus some. V and J calls and clone size come straight from that table; D and trimming were deduced from the DNA. The repertoire consists of 740,000 or so clones, with less than 80% occurring once and the leading ten covering 1.5% to 2%. Regarding the study as a whole: Approximately 5% of naive CD4 clonotypes were shared across four donors.

The germline CDR1 and CDR2 sequences are MNHEY and SMNVEV (reference sequence). Between the trimmed V and J ends, which lost 9 bases and 4 bases, there was a span of 18 bases. This CDR3 spans 15 amino acids. The V and J genes are TRBV27 and TRBJ2-2; D might be TRBD2 (6 bases). The receptor comes from a woman under 40 in good health. Sequenced sample: memory CD4+ T cells sorted from blood. Subset: CD45RA-negative fraction. The CDR3 sequence is CASKKGGPGTGELFF. Written as DNA, the CDR3 is TGTGCCAGTAAGAAAGGAGGGCCAGGCACCGGGGAGCTGTTTTTT.